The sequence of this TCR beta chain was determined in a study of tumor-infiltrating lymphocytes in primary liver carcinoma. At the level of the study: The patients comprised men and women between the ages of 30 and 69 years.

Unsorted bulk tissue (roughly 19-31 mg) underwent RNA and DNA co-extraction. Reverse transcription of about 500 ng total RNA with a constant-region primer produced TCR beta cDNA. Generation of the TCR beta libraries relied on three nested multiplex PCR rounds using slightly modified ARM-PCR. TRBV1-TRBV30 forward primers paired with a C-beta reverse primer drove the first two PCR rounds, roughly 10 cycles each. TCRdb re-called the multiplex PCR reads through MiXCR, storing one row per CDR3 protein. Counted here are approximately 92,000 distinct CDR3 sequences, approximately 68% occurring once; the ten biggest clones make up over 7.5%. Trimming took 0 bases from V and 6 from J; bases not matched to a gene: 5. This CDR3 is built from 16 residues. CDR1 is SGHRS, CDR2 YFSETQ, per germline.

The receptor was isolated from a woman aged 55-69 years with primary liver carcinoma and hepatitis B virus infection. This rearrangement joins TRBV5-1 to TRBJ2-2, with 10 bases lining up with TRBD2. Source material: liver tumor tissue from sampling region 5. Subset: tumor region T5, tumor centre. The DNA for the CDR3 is TGCGCCAGCAGCTTGGGTGGGACTAGCGCGTCCGGGGAGCTGTTTTTT. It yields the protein CASSLGGTSASGELFF.